The clone carrying this TCR beta chain was detected ten times or more. Its matching antigen is unknown. This specimen comes from a study of cytotoxic CD8 clonotypes in ibrutinib-treated CLL. Study as a whole: Responses: roughly 24 partial, 2 complete; after median roughly 68 months, roughly 14 stayed remitted, some twelve progressed. A mean of around 250,000 productive templates and more than 75,000 productive rearrangements was obtained per sample. Study-wide results and caveats: At ibrutinib response, clonality increased, and at progression it declined back toward baseline. Patients with sustained remission and those progressing were sampled at differing times.

The CDR3 covers 16 residues. Per the germline V gene, CDR1 is LNHDA and CDR2 is SQIVND (reference sequence). The V and J ends lost 1 base and 6 bases, in that order; junction bases with no gene match: 8. Only in-frame clones appear in the TCRdb table, and some are missing; sequencing was by immunoSEQ multiplex PCR. The sample contains fewer than 25,000 clones, 68% of which appear only once. The sequences come from PBMCs, collected after 24 months of ibrutinib treatment. The V and J genes are TRBV19 and TRBJ1-5; 8 bases are shared with TRBD1. The sequence derives from a human donor with chronic lymphocytic leukemia. CDR3 DNA: TGTGCCAGTAGTATAGGCGGTGGACAGGGTAGTCAGCCCCAGCATTTT. Protein: CASSIGGGQGSQPQHF.